These T cell receptor beta chains were read from a single sample in a study of beta chain features in type 1 diabetes. Clones were sequenced by immunoSEQ multiplex PCR, and TCRdb holds only the in-frame ones, with some missing. There are under 450,000 clones in the sample; around 16% occur only once, and approximately 0.02% lies in the top ten. Sequencing was carried out using naive CD4+ T cells from blood. Receptors originate from a woman in her late teens or twenties in good health. Each CDR3 is given with its conserved first and last residue. A D gene is named only where the DNA matches it firmly. Clone size is shown for a subset of rows, as once, few, many or a class of expanded clone.

D gene	V gene	J gene	clone size	CDR3 DNA	CDR3 protein
TRBD1	TRBV27	TRBJ2-7	-	TGTGCCAGCAGTCGCACGGACAGGGGTCTTTCCTACGAGCAGTACTTC	CASSRTDRGLSYEQYF
-	TRBV6-5	TRBJ2-7	-	TGTGCCAGCAGTTACAGGGGTAGAACGACGCAGTACTTC	CASSYRGRTTQYF
TRBD2	TRBV10-3	TRBJ2-1	-	TGTGCCATCAGTAAGGGACTAGCGGATTCCTACAATGAGCAGTTCTTC	CAISKGLADSYNEQFF
-	TRBV6-5	TRBJ1-2	-	TGTGCCAGCAGTTACTCGCGGGGGTGGAACGGCTACACCTTC	CASSYSRGWNGYTF
TRBD1	TRBV30	TRBJ1-5	few	TGTGCCTGGAGCTCACTCTCACAGGGGGCGAGGGGATATCAGCCCCAGCATTTT	CAWSSLSQGARGYQPQHF
-	TRBV6-5	TRBJ2-5	few	TGTGCCAGCAGTTACGGAGCTCCTCAAGAGACCCAGTACTTC	CASSYGAPQETQYF
-	TRBV5-1	TRBJ2-1	-	TGCGCCAGTCTCGAGGACAGGGTCGGGAGGGAGCAGTTCTTC	CASLEDRVGREQFF
TRBD2	TRBV7-2	TRBJ2-1	-	TGTGCCAGCAGCTTAGCGCTAGCGGGAGTCAATGAGCAGTTCTTC	CASSLALAGVNEQFF
TRBD2	TRBV9	TRBJ2-1	-	TGTGCCAGCAGCGCCGCTAGCGGGAGGGCCGGTGAGCAGTTCTTC	CASSAASGRAGEQFF
TRBD1	TRBV18	TRBJ2-5	-	TGTGCCAGCTCAGCTACAGAACAGGGGTACTCGGAGACCCAGTACTTC	CASSATEQGYSETQYF
TRBD2	TRBV7-2	TRBJ2-1	few	TGTGCCAGCAGCTTAAGCGGGGGACTATACAATGAGCAGTTCTTC	CASSLSGGLYNEQFF
TRBD1	TRBV7-2	TRBJ2-2	-	TGTGCCAGCAGCCTGGACAGGGGTTCCGGGGAGCTGTTTTTT	CASSLDRGSGELFF
-	TRBV28	TRBJ1-5	-	TGTGCCAGCAGTTTATACCAGTTTCTTAGCAATCAGCCCCAGCATTTT	CASSLYQFLSNQPQHF
-	TRBV15	TRBJ1-2	-	TGTGCCACCAGCACGGACCGCGGGGGCTACACCTTC	CATSTDRGGYTF
-	TRBV2	TRBJ2-1	few	TGTGCCAGCAGGGGTAGGGGCGGTGGGAAGTTCTTC	CASRGRGGGKFF
TRBD1	TRBV6-6	TRBJ1-3	few	TGTGCCAGCAGTTTCCGGGACAGGGGTTTTGGAAACACCATATATTTT	CASSFRDRGFGNTIYF
-	TRBV4-1	TRBJ2-1	few	TGCGCCAGCAGCCAAGATAGGGGTTCCCACAATGAGCAGTTCTTC	CASSQDRGSHNEQFF
-	TRBV11-1	TRBJ2-2	few	TGTGCCAGCAGCTTAAGGCTAGCCGGGGAGCTGTTTTTT	CASSLRLAGELFF
-	TRBV7-7	TRBJ2-1	-	TGTGCCAGCAGCCGAGACAGTCTCTCCTACAATGAGCAGTTCTTC	CASSRDSLSYNEQFF
TRBD1	TRBV25-1	TRBJ1-4	few	TGTGCCAGCAGTGAACCGGGACAGGAGGTATTTTTT	CASSEPGQEVFF
TRBD1	TRBV19	TRBJ1-1	-	TGTGCCAGTAGCCCCGGGACAGGACGGATGAACACTGAAGCTTTCTTT	CASSPGTGRMNTEAFF
TRBD2	TRBV6-5	TRBJ2-1	-	TGTGCCAGCAGTCCGAGGACTAGCGGGCTCAATGAGCAGTTCTTC	CASSPRTSGLNEQFF
-	TRBV7-6	TRBJ1-1	few	TGTGCCAGCAGACCAAGTGACAGGAACACTGAAGCTTTCTTT	CASRPSDRNTEAFF
-	TRBV29-1	TRBJ2-7	-	TGCAGCGTTGGGCCCAGCGCTGTGGGTATCTACGAGCAGTACTTC	CSVGPSAVGIYEQYF
-	TRBV10-3	TRBJ2-5	-	TGTGCCATCAGTGATTCTGGGCCGGAGACCCAGTACTTC	CAISDSGPETQYF
-	TRBV20-1	TRBJ1-1	few	TGCAGTGCTAACAGGGACACTGAAGCTTTCTTT	CSANRDTEAFF
TRBD1	TRBV29-1	TRBJ2-7	-	TGCAGCGTTCTGGGACAGGGCTACGAGCAGTACTTC	CSVLGQGYEQYF
-	TRBV18	TRBJ1-1	-	TGTGCCAGCTCTCCCAACGCGGTTCTGGCTGAAGCTTTCTTT	CASSPNAVLAEAFF
TRBD2	TRBV7-9	TRBJ2-3	few	TGTGCCAGCAGATCGACGGGACTAGCGGGAGAAACAGATACGCAGTATTTT	CASRSTGLAGETDTQYF
-	TRBV7-2	TRBJ1-5	-	TGTGCCAGCAGTCTATACAGGAGCAATCAGCCCCAGCATTTT	CASSLYRSNQPQHF
TRBD1	TRBV7-7	TRBJ2-7	-	TGTGCCAGCAGCTTAACCGGGACAGGGGAGCACGAGCAGTACTTC	CASSLTGTGEHEQYF
TRBD1	TRBV6-5	TRBJ2-2	-	TGTGCCAGCAGCCTGACAGGGGTGGACACCGGGGAGCTGTTTTTT	CASSLTGVDTGELFF
TRBD1	TRBV7-9	TRBJ1-1	-	TGTGCCAGCAGCCCCGGGACAGGGGAAATCTTT	CASSPGTGEIF
TRBD2	TRBV15	TRBJ2-1	-	TGTGCCACCAGCAGAGCCCTAGCGGACAATGAGCAGTTCTTC	CATSRALADNEQFF
TRBD1	TRBV28	TRBJ2-7	few	TGTGCCAGCAGTTTATCGGCGACAGGGGGCTACGAGCAGTACTTC	CASSLSATGGYEQYF
TRBD1	TRBV30	TRBJ2-7	few	TGTGCCTGGAGTGCCGGGACAGTCTCCTACGAGCAGTACTTC	CAWSAGTVSYEQYF
-	TRBV11-2	TRBJ2-1	-	TGTGCCAGCAGCTTTCAGAGGAAAAATGAGCAGTTCTTC	CASSFQRKNEQFF
TRBD2	TRBV29-1	TRBJ2-2	few	TGCAGCGTTCAAAGTAGCGGGACGGTCACCGGGGAGCTGTTTTTT	CSVQSSGTVTGELFF
-	TRBV5-1	TRBJ1-2	few	TGCGCCAGCAGCTTGGGAGCGGGGCCGGGAGGCTACACCTTC	CASSLGAGPGGYTF
TRBD2	TRBV25-1	TRBJ2-7	-	TGTGCCAGCAGTGTAGCGGGAGGGGGAGAGCAGTACTTC	CASSVAGGGEQYF
-	TRBV5-1	TRBJ2-3	few	TGCGCCAGCAGCTTGACAGGGACGCGCACAGATACGCAGTATTTT	CASSLTGTRTDTQYF
TRBD2	TRBV15	TRBJ2-5	-	TGTGCCACCAGCAGCGGCGGGGGTGGGCAGACCCAGTACTTC	CATSSGGGGQTQYF
-	TRBV29-1	TRBJ2-3	few	TGCAGCGTTGAAACCTCTGTGCGTACGCAGTATTTT	CSVETSVRTQYF
TRBD1	TRBV5-1	TRBJ1-1	-	TGCGCCAGCAGCTTGGGGGCCAGGGGGCTGAACACTGAAGCTTTCTTT	CASSLGARGLNTEAFF
-	TRBV28	TRBJ1-1	-	TGTGCCAGCAGTTTGATGAGCACTGAAGCTTTCTTT	CASSLMSTEAFF
-	TRBV7-8	TRBJ1-5	-	TGTGCCAGCAGCTTATCGGTAGGGGCTCATCAGCCCCAGCATTTT	CASSLSVGAHQPQHF
TRBD2	TRBV14	TRBJ2-7	few	TGTGCCAGCAGCCAACACCCCGGACTAGCGGGAGCCCACGAGCAGTACTTC	CASSQHPGLAGAHEQYF
TRBD2	TRBV19	TRBJ2-1	-	TGTGCCAGTAGTATAGGTGTACTAGCGAGCTACAATGAGCAGTTCTTC	CASSIGVLASYNEQFF
-	TRBV5-1	TRBJ2-5	-	TGCGCCAGCAGCTTGGGAACGCTACAAGAGACCCAGTACTTC	CASSLGTLQETQYF
-	TRBV7-2	TRBJ2-7	-	TGTGCCAGCAGCTTAACCGGTTATGTCGCCTACGAGCAGTACTTC	CASSLTGYVAYEQYF
-	TRBV27	TRBJ2-1	-	TGTGCCAGCAGTGACTCGGGTGGACTACCCGTCAATGAGCAGTTCTTC	CASSDSGGLPVNEQFF
-	TRBV25-1	TRBJ2-5	-	TGTGCCAGCAGTGAATTAGGGGGGAGGGAGTTGGAGACCCAGTACTTC	CASSELGGRELETQYF
-	TRBV10-3	TRBJ2-3	-	TGTGCCATCAAACACACAGGGGGGGGAGATACGCAGTATTTT	CAIKHTGGGDTQYF